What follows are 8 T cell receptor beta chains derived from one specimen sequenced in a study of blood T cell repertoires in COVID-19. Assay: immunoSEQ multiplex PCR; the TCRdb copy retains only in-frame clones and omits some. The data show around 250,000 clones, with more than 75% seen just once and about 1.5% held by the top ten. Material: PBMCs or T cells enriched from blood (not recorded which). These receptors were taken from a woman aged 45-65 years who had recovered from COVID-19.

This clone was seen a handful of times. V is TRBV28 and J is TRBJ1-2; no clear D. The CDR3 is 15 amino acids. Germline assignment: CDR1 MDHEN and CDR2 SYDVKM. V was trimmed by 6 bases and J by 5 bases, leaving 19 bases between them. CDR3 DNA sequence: TGTGCCAGCAGGCCTACTGGGCAGCTGCTTTATGGCTACACCTTC. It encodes CASRPTGQLLYGYTF.

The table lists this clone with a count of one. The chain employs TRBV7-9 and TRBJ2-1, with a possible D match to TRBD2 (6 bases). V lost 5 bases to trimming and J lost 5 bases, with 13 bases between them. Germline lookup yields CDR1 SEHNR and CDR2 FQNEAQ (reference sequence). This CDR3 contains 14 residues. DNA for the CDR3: TGTGCCAGCAGCCCGACTAGAGGCGACAATGAGCAGTTCTTC. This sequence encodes CASSPTRGDNEQFF.

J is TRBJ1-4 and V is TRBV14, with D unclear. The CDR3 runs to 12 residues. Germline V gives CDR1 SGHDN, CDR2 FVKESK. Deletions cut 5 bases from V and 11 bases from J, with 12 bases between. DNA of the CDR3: TGTGCCAGCAGCTACCGAGGAGATAAACTGTTTTTT. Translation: CASSYRGDKLFF.

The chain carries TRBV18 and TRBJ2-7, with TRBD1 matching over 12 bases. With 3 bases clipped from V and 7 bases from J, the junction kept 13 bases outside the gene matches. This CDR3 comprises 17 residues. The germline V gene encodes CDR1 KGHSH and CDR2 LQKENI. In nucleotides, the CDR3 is TGTGCCAGCTCACCGCCGAATACGGGACAGGGGGCTGGGGAGCAGTACTTC. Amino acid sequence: CASSPPNTGQGAGEQYF.

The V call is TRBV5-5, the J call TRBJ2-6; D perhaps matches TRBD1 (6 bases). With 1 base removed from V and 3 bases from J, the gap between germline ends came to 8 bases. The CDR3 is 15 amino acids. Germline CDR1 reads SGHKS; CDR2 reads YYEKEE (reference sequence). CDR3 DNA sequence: TGTGCCAGCAGCTTGTCAGGGGATGGGGCCAACGTCCTGACTTTC. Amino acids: CASSLSGDGANVLTF.

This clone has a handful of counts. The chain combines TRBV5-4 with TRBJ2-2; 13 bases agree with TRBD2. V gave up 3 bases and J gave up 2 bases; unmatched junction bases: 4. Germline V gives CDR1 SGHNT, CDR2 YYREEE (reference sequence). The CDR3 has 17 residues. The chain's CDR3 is CASSSGLAGPNTGELFF. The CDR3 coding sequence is TGTGCCAGCAGCTCGGGACTAGCGGGACCTAACACCGGGGAGCTGTTTTTT.

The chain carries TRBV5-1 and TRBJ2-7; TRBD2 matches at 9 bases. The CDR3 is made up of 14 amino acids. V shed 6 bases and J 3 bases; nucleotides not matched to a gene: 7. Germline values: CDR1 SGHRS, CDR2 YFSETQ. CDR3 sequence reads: CASNEAGGNYEQYF. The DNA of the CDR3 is TGCGCCAGCAATGAAGCGGGAGGCAACTACGAGCAGTACTTC.

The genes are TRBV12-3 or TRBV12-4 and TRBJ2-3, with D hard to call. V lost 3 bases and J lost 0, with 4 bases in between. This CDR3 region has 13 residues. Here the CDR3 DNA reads TGTGCCAGCAGTTTCGGTAGCACAGATACGCAGTATTTT. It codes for CASSFGSTDTQYF.